The 2 T cell receptor beta chains below come from one sample, sequenced in a study of blood T cells in healthy people across ages. Using a J-beta primer mix together with a sample-barcoded 5' primer, a second PCR was run for about 6 to 11 cycles. MiXCR was run by TCRdb on the 5' RACE reads, yielding one entry per CDR3 protein. Counted here are some 1,000,000 distinct CDR3 sequences, approximately 25% occurring once; the ten biggest clones make up 0.75%. The same data also went into a second study, on T cells of mothers and their children.

The material sequenced was blood. The receptors come from a girl aged 2 to 10 in good health.

This chain uses TRBV2 with TRBJ2-7; D assignment may be TRBD1 or TRBD2 (5 bases each). Germline V gene data show CDR1 as SNHLY and CDR2 as FYNNEI. This CDR3 is 14 amino acids long. V was cut by 2 bases and J by 0 bases, with 8 bases left in between. The CDR3 bases are TGTGCCAGCAGTGAATGGGACGTCTCCTACGAGCAGTACTTC. This codes for CASSEWDVSYEQYF.

The rearrangement joins TRBV11-1 to TRBJ1-2; the D gene is possibly TRBD1 (6 bases). The CDR3 sequence is 16 residues long. Germline V CDR1 and CDR2: SGHAT, FQDESV (reference sequence). Trimming left V 5 bases short and J 4 bases short, with 20 bases between. In DNA, the CDR3 is TGTGCCAGCAGCCAAACCTTCGGGGACACGGCCTATGGCTACACCTTC. Translating gives CASSQTFGDTAYGYTF.